The entry below describes one T cell receptor beta chain. The data stem from a study of OX40 agonist ivuxolimab in advanced cancers. Generated by immunoSEQ multiplex PCR, the TCRdb table keeps only in-frame clones and is missing some. The sample holds 35,000 to 40,000 clones, 87% seen once. The trim removed 8 bases at V and 7 bases at J, leaving 6 bases unmatched. There are 13 residues in the CDR3. The germline V gene encodes CDR1 MNHNS and CDR2 SASEGT. The sample was CD4+ or CD8+ T cells sorted from blood, taken in a trial of the OX40 agonist ivuxolimab. The genes are TRBV6-1 and TRBJ2-7, with 12 bases that match TRBD1. This clonotype originated in an adult with an advanced solid tumor such as melanoma, head and neck, liver or kidney cancer. CDR3: CASCRDRGREQYF. CDR3 in DNA: TGTGCCAGCTGCCGGGACAGGGGGCGTGAGCAGTACTTC.